This paragraph covers one T cell receptor (beta chain) sequence. Its antigen is not known. A much larger clone sits a single nucleotide away, making a read error possible. Molecular barcoded adaptors covering alpha/delta and beta/gamma chains were used on roughly 370 ng RNA. TCRdb reprocessed the reads with MiXCR, giving one entry per CDR3 protein. In the table there are more than 20,000 distinct CDR3 sequences, under 25% of which are singletons. These data originate in a study of read filtering for tumor transcriptome and immune sequencing. The overall study: Transcriptome libraries were built from DNase-treated RNA. Study-wide results and limits: The sorted CD138-negative fraction was a mixed bone marrow immune population, not purified T cells.

This CDR3 is built from 12 residues. Germline CDR1 and CDR2: LNHDA and SQIVND (reference sequence). This sequence originates from a donor at least 40 years old with multiple myeloma. The chain recombines TRBV19 with TRBJ2-4; tentatively, D is TRBD2 (5 bases). The sample was a population of CD138-negative cells sorted from bone marrow. CDR3 in DNA: TGTGCCAGTAGTTCGGCGGGTTCCATTCAGTGCTTC. Residues: CASSSAGSIQCF.